This is a list of T cell receptor beta chains from one sample in a study of T cells in tumors after PD-1 blockade. The repertoire was sequenced with immunoSEQ multiplex PCR; TCRdb's copy has only in-frame clones and lacks some. Here the sample spans 45,000 to 60,000 clones, just under 80% being singletons. Sequenced here: PBMCs, sampled before anti-PD-1 treatment. The receptors were sampled from a human donor with basal cell carcinoma. CDR3s include the opening cysteine and the closing phenylalanine or tryptophan. D genes are given only for firm matches. Only part of the rows carry a size: once, few, many, or a class if the clone is expanded.

V gene	D gene	J gene	clone size	CDR3 length	CDR3 protein	CDR3 DNA
TRBV5-6	-	TRBJ1-1	-	15	CASSLLVGVRTEAFF	TGTGCCAGCAGCTTGCTGGTGGGAGTTCGGACTGAAGCTTTCTTT
TRBV28	-	TRBJ1-2	-	15	CASSPRGRATYGYTF	TGTGCCAGCAGTCCGCGGGGCAGGGCTACCTATGGCTACACCTTC
TRBV24-1	TRBD2	TRBJ2-1	-	14	CATSPLAGLNEQFF	TGTGCCACCAGCCCCCTAGCGGGCCTCAATGAGCAGTTCTTC
TRBV19	-	TRBJ2-1	-	14	CASSITPGYNEQFF	TGTGCCAGTAGTATTACCCCGGGGTACAATGAGCAGTTCTTC
TRBV7-9	TRBD2	TRBJ2-1	-	13	CASSPGLAHEQFF	TGTGCCAGCAGCCCGGGACTAGCCCATGAGCAGTTCTTC
TRBV3-1/TRBV3-2	TRBD1	TRBJ2-2	-	15	CASSHDRANTGELFF	TGTGCCAGCAGCCACGACAGGGCGAACACCGGGGAGCTGTTTTTT
TRBV24-1	-	TRBJ2-5	-	12	CATSDYQETQYF	TGTGCCACCAGTGACTACCAAGAGACCCAGTACTTC
TRBV5-4	-	TRBJ1-6	few	12	CASSLASGLLHF	TGTGCCAGCAGCTTGGCGTCAGGGCTTCTCCACTTT
TRBV2	TRBD1	TRBJ2-1	once	13	CASKRQGNNEQFF	TGTGCCAGCAAGAGACAGGGTAACAATGAGCAGTTCTTC
TRBV7-6	-	TRBJ1-6	-	17	CASSLAPAENDNSPLHF	TGTGCCAGCAGCTTAGCTCCGGCCGAGAATGACAATTCACCCCTCCACTTT
TRBV5-1	-	TRBJ1-2	-	16	CASSLNPEGERTGYTF	TGCGCCAGCAGCTTGAACCCGGAAGGGGAGCGGACGGGCTACACCTTC
TRBV9	-	TRBJ1-4	-	16	CASSPGRAHGGEKLFF	TGTGCCAGCAGCCCCGGGAGGGCCCACGGAGGGGAAAAACTGTTTTTT
TRBV30	-	TRBJ2-1	-	13	CAWSFGDNNEQFF	TGTGCCTGGTCTTTTGGGGATAACAATGAGCAGTTCTTC
TRBV3-1/TRBV3-2	TRBD1	TRBJ1-2	few	13	CASSQGQGYGYTF	TGTGCCAGCAGCCAAGGACAGGGCTATGGCTACACCTTC
TRBV6-5	-	TRBJ2-4	-	13	CASHPLGGNIQYF	TGTGCCAGCCACCCCCTGGGGGGCAACATTCAGTACTTC
TRBV19	-	TRBJ2-7	-	13	CASSMGHCYEQYF	TGTGCCAGTAGTATGGGACACTGCTACGAGCAGTACTTC
TRBV29-1	-	TRBJ1-3	-	15	CSVRGYGGSGNTIYF	TGCAGCGTTAGGGGGTATGGGGGCTCTGGAAACACCATATATTTT
TRBV7-2	-	TRBJ1-1	-	16	CASSYRNWGGNTEAFF	TGTGCCAGCAGCTACAGGAATTGGGGCGGGAACACTGAAGCTTTCTTT
TRBV5-1	TRBD1	TRBJ2-1	-	14	CASSPGQGNNEQFF	TGCGCCAGCAGCCCCGGACAGGGTAACAATGAGCAGTTCTTC
TRBV5-1	-	TRBJ2-3	-	12	CASSHPADTQYF	TGCGCCAGCAGCCACCCCGCAGATACGCAGTATTTT
TRBV19	-	TRBJ1-1	-	14	CASSSFRVNTEAFF	TGTGCCAGTAGTTCTTTCAGGGTCAACACTGAAGCTTTCTTT
TRBV9	TRBD1	TRBJ1-2	few	17	CASSALTGAPANYGYTF	TGTGCCAGCAGCGCCTTGACAGGGGCCCCCGCTAACTATGGCTACACCTTC
TRBV28	TRBD2	TRBJ2-7	-	14	CASSRTSENYEQYF	TGTGCCAGCAGCCGGACTAGCGAGAACTACGAGCAGTACTTC
TRBV6-6	-	TRBJ1-6	-	15	CASSPDPLRESPLHF	TGTGCCAGCAGTCCGGACCCGTTGAGGGAGTCACCCCTCCACTTT
TRBV2	-	TRBJ1-1	-	12	CASSIMNTEAFF	TGTGCCAGCAGTATCATGAACACTGAAGCTTTCTTT
TRBV28	-	TRBJ1-5	-	16	CASSPTTGYSNQPQHF	TGTGCCAGCAGTCCGACTACAGGTTATAGCAATCAGCCCCAGCATTTT
TRBV7-9	-	TRBJ1-3	-	16	CASSWGDGRLGNTIYF	TGTGCCAGCAGCTGGGGGGACGGACGACTAGGAAACACCATATATTTT
TRBV27	-	TRBJ1-6	-	12	CASSYGREPLHF	TGTGCCAGCAGCTATGGGAGAGAACCCCTCCACTTT
TRBV4-1	-	TRBJ2-3	few	16	CASSQGSGAATDTQYF	TGCGCCAGCAGCCAAGGATCGGGAGCGGCCACAGATACGCAGTATTTT
TRBV28	-	TRBJ1-2	-	13	CASSLSTNYGYTF	TGTGCCAGCAGCCTTTCAACAAACTATGGCTACACCTTC
TRBV5-4	-	TRBJ2-1	-	13	CASSLGLGSEQFF	TGTGCCAGCAGCTTGGGTTTAGGTAGTGAGCAGTTCTTC
TRBV11-1	-	TRBJ1-3	-	15	CASSPDGLSGNTIYF	TGTGCCAGCAGCCCGGACGGTCTCTCTGGAAACACCATATATTTT
TRBV28	-	TRBJ1-2	-	11	CASIRDGGYTF	TGTGCCAGCATTCGGGACGGTGGCTACACCTTC
TRBV6-5	TRBD1	TRBJ2-7	-	15	CASRGWDRGKDEQYF	TGTGCCAGCAGAGGTTGGGACAGGGGGAAGGACGAGCAGTACTTC
TRBV7-3	-	TRBJ2-2	-	14	CASSLALNTGELFF	TGTGCCAGCAGCCTCGCCCTAAACACCGGGGAGCTGTTTTTT
TRBV30	-	TRBJ2-5	-	13	CAWVIQGGETQYF	TGTGCCTGGGTTATACAGGGGGGGGAGACCCAGTACTTC
TRBV11-3	-	TRBJ2-1	-	14	CASSLRGGNNEQFF	TGTGCCAGCAGTTTAAGGGGGGGTAACAATGAGCAGTTCTTC
TRBV18	-	TRBJ1-4	once	11	CASSPGEKLFF	TGTGCCAGCTCACCAGGAGAAAAACTGTTTTTT
TRBV7-6	-	TRBJ2-6	once	16	CASSFSQLPGANVLTF	TGTGCCAGCAGCTTCAGCCAACTGCCTGGGGCCAACGTCCTGACTTTC
TRBV7-8	TRBD2	TRBJ2-3	-	16	CASSARTSGSRDTQYF	TGTGCCAGCAGCGCTCGGACTAGCGGGAGTAGAGATACGCAGTATTTT
TRBV27	-	TRBJ1-5	-	14	CASSLSRLDQPQHF	TGTGCCAGCAGTTTATCTCGTCTTGATCAGCCCCAGCATTTT
TRBV2	-	TRBJ2-3	-	11	CASRGQGGQYF	TGTGCCAGCAGGGGGCAGGGTGGGCAGTATTTT
TRBV6-6	-	TRBJ2-1	-	15	CASSYPKGSGNEQFF	TGTGCCAGCAGTTACCCAAAAGGGAGTGGGAATGAGCAGTTCTTC
TRBV28	TRBD2	TRBJ2-1	few	18	CASSPHGTSRTGANEQFF	TGTGCCAGCAGTCCACACGGGACTAGTCGGACCGGGGCCAATGAGCAGTTCTTC
TRBV10-3	TRBD1	TRBJ1-4	-	18	CAISDLGDRGLHNEKLFF	TGTGCCATCAGTGATTTAGGGGACAGGGGCCTTCATAATGAAAAACTGTTTTTT
TRBV9	-	TRBJ1-1	-	13	CASSVVGGGKAFF	TGTGCCAGCAGCGTAGTGGGAGGGGGGAAAGCTTTCTTT
TRBV19	TRBD2	TRBJ2-5	-	18	CASSGSGRAGGSGETQYF	TGTGCCAGTAGTGGTAGCGGGAGGGCCGGTGGCTCTGGGGAGACCCAGTACTTC
TRBV28	TRBD2	TRBJ2-5	-	15	CASGSLTSGQETQYF	TGTGCCAGCGGATCTTTAACTAGCGGACAAGAGACCCAGTACTTC
TRBV3-1/TRBV3-2	-	TRBJ1-1	few	13	CASSQLGDTEAFF	TGTGCCAGCAGCCAACTGGGGGACACTGAAGCTTTCTTT
TRBV28	-	TRBJ2-3	-	12	CASNPGADTQYF	TGTGCCAGCAATCCAGGGGCAGATACGCAGTATTTT
TRBV6-5	-	TRBJ1-1	-	13	CASSRTEYTEAFF	TGTGCCAGCTCCCGGACCGAGTATACTGAAGCTTTCTTT
TRBV6-1	TRBD1	TRBJ2-2	-	19	CASSGVNEGTGDYTGELFF	TGTGCCAGCAGTGGGGTTAATGAAGGGACAGGGGATTACACCGGGGAGCTGTTTTTT